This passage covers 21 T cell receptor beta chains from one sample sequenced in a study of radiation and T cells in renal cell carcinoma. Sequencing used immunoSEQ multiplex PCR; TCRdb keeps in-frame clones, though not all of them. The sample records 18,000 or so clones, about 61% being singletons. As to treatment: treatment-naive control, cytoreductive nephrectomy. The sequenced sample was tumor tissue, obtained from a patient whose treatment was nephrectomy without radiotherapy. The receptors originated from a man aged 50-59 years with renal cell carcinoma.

CDR3 amino acids: CASSLGTNEKLFF. The CDR3 DNA is TGTGCCAGCAGTTTAGGAACTAATGAAAAACTGTTTTTT. The rearrangement joins TRBV2 to TRBJ1-4; D gene uncertain. Looked up from germline, CDR1 is SNHLY and CDR2 is FYNNEI. V lost 5 bases and J 1 base, leaving 5 bases between the germline ends. The CDR3 has 13 residues.

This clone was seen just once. CDR3 amino acids: CASSLGRTTYEQYF. The CDR3 region has the DNA TGTGCCAGCAGCTTGGGCAGGACTACCTACGAGCAGTACTTC. The chain links TRBV7-2 to TRBJ2-7; D perhaps matches TRBD2 (6 bases). Trimming pared 3 bases from V and 2 bases from J, leaving 11 bases between. Germline V lookup: CDR1 SGHTA, CDR2 FQGNSA. This CDR3 comprises 14 residues.

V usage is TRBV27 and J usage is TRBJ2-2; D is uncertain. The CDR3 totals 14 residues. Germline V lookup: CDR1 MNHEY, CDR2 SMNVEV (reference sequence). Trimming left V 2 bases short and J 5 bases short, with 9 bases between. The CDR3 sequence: CASSLNEITGELFF. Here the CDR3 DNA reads TGTGCCAGCAGTTTAAATGAGATTACCGGGGAGCTGTTTTTT.

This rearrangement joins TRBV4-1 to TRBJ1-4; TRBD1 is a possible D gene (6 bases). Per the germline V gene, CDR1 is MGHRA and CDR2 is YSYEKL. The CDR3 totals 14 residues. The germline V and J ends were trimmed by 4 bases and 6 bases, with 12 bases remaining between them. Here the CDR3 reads CASSPSGVHEKLFF. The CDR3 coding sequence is TGCGCCAGCAGCCCCTCAGGGGTTCATGAAAAACTGTTTTTT.

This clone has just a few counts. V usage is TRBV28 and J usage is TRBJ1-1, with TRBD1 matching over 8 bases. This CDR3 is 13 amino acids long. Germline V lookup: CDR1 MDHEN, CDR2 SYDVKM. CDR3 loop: CAYRGKWGTEAFF. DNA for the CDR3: TGTGCTTACAGGGGGAAGTGGGGCACTGAAGCTTTCTTT.

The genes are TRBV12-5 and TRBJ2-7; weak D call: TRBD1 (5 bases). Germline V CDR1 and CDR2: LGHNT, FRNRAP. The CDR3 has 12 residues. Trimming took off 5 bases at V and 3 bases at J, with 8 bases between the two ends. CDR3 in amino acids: CASGPDNYEQYF. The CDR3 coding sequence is TGTGCTAGTGGTCCGGACAACTACGAGCAGTACTTC.

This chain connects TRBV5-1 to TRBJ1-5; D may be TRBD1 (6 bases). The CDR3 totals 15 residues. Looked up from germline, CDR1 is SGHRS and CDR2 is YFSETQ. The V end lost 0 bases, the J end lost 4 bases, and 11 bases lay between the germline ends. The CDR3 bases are TGCGCCAGCAGCTTGGATGGACAGCAGAATCAGCCCCAGCATTTT. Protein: CASSLDGQQNQPQHF.

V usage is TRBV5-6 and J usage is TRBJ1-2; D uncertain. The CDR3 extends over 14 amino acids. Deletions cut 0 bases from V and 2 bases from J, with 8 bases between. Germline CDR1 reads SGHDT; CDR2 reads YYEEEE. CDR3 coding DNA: TGTGCCAGCAGCTTGGACCAGCCCAACTATGGCTACACCTTC. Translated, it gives CASSLDQPNYGYTF.

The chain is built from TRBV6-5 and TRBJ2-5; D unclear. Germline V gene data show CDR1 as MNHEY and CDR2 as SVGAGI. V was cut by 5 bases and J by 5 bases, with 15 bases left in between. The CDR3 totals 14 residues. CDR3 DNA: TGTGCCAGCAGTCTAAACGGCCCAGTGGAGACCCAGTACTTC. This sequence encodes CASSLNGPVETQYF.

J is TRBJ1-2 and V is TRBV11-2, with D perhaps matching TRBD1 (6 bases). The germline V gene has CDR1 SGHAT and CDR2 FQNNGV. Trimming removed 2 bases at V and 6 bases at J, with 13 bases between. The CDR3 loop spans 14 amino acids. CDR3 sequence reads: CASSLSTGINGYTF. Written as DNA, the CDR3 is TGTGCCAGCAGCTTATCCACAGGGATCAATGGCTACACCTTC. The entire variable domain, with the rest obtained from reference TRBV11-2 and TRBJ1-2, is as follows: EAGVAQSPRYKIIEKRQSVAFWCNPISGHATLYWYQQILGQGPKLLIQFQNNGVVDDSQLPKDRFSAERLKGVDSTLKIQPAKLEDSAVYLCASSLSTGINGYTFGSGTRLTVV.

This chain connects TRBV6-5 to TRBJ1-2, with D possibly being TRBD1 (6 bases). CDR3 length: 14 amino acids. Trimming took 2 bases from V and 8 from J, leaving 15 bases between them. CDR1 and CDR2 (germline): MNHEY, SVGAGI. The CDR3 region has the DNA TGTGCCAGCAGTTACAACAGGGAGGTAGGCGGCTACACCTTC. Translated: CASSYNREVGGYTF.

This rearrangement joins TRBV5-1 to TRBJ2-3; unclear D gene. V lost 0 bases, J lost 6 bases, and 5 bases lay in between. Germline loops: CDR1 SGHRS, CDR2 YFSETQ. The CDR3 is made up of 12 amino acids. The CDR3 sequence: CASSLAWDTQYF. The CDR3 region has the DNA TGCGCCAGCAGCTTGGCCTGGGATACGCAGTATTTT.

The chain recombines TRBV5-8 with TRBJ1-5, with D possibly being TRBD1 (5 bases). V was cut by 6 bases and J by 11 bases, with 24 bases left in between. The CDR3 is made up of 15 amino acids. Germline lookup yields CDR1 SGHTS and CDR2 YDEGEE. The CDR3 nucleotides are TGTGCCAGCACCCTCGCCGGGACCGACGTTATAGCCCAGCATTTT. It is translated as CASTLAGTDVIAQHF.

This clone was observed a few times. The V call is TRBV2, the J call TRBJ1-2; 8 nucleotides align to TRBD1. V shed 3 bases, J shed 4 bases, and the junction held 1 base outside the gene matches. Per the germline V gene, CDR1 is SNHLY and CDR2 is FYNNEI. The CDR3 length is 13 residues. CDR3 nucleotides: TGTGCCAGCAGTGAGGGGACAGGCTATGGCTACACCTTC. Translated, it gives CASSEGTGYGYTF.

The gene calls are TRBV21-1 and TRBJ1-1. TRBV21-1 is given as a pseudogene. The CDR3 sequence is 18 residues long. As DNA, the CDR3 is TGTGCCAGCAGCAAAGGAAGGTGGAGGGCGTGGGGGAACACTGAAGCTTTCTTT. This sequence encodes CASSKGRWRAWGNTEAFF.

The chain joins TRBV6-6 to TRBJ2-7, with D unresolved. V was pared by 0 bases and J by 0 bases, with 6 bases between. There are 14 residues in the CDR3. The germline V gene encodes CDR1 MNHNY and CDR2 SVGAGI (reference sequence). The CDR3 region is CASSYSAISYEQYF. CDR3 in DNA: TGTGCCAGCAGTTACTCAGCGATCTCCTACGAGCAGTACTTC.

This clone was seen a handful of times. This chain's CDR3 is CASSLAPPGTTYEQYF. As DNA, the CDR3 is TGTGCCAGCAGCTTAGCCCCCCCCGGGACTACCTACGAGCAGTACTTC. The chain is built from TRBV7-8 and TRBJ2-7; 7 nucleotides align to TRBD2. The trim removed 0 bases at V and 2 bases at J, leaving 7 bases unmatched. The CDR3 contains 16 residues. CDR1 and CDR2 (germline): SGHVS, FQNEAQ.

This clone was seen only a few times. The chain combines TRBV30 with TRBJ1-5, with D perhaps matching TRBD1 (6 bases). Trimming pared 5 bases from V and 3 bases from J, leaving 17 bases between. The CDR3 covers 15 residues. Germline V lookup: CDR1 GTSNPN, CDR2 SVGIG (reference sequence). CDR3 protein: CAWDAGGGFNQPQHF. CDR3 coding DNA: TGTGCCTGGGATGCCGGTGGGGGCTTCAATCAGCCCCAGCATTTT.

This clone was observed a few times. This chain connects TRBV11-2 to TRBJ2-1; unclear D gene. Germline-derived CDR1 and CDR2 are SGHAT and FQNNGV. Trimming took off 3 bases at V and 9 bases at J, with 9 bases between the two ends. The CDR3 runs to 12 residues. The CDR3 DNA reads TGTGCCAGCAGCTTTGGTAATGGTGAGCAGTTCTTC. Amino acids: CASSFGNGEQFF.

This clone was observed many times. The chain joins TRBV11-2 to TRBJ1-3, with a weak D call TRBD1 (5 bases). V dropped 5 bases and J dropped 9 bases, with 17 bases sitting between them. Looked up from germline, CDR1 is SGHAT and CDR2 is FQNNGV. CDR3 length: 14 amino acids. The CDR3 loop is CASSDRDALGTIYF. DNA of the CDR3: TGTGCCAGCAGCGACCGGGACGCCTTAGGCACCATATATTTT. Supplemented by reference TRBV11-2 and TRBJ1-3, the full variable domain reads EAGVAQSPRYKIIEKRQSVAFWCNPISGHATLYWYQQILGQGPKLLIQFQNNGVVDDSQLPKDRFSAERLKGVDSTLKIQPAKLEDSAVYLCASSDRDALGTIYFGEGSWLTVV.

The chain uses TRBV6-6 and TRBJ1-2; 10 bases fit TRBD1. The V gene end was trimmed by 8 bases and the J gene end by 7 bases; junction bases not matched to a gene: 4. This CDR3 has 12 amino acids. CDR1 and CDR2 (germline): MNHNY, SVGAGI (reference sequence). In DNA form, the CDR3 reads TGTGCCAGCTCCCGGGACAGGGGTGGCTACACCTTC. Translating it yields CASSRDRGGYTF.